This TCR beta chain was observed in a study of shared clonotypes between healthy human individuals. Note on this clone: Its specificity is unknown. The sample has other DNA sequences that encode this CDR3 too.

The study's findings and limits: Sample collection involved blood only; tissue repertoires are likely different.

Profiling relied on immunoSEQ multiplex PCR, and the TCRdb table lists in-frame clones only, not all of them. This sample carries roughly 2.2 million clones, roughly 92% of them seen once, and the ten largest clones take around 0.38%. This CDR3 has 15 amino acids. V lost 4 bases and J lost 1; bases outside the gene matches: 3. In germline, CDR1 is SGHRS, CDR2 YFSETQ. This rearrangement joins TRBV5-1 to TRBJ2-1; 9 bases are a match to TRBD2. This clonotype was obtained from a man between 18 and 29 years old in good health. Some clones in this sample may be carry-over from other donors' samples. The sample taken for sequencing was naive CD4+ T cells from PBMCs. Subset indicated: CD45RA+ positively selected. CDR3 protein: CASSPGLASYNEQFF. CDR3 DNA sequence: TGCGCCAGCAGCCCGGGACTAGCTTCCTACAATGAGCAGTTCTTC.